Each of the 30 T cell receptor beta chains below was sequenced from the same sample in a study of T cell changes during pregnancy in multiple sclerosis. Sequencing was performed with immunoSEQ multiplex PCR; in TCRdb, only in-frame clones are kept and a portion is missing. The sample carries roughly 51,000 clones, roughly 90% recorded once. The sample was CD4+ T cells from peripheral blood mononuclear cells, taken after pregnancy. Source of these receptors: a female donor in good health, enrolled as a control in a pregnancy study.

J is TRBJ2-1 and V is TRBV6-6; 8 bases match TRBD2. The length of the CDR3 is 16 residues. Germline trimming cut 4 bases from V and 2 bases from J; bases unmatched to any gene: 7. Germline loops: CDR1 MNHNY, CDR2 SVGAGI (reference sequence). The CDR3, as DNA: TGTGCCAGCAGTTCCCCTCGAGCGGGGGCCTACAATGAGCAGTTCTTC. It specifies CASSSPRAGAYNEQFF.

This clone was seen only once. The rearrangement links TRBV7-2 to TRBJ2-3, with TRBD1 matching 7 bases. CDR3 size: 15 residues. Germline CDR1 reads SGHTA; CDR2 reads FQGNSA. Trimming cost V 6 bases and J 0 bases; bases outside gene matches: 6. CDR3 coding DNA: TGTGCCAGCAGACAGGGGAGAGTTAGCACAGATACGCAGTATTTT. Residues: CASRQGRVSTDTQYF.

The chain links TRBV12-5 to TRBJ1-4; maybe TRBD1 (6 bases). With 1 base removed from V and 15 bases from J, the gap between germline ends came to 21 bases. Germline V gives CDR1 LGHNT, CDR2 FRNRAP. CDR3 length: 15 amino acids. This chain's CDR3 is CASGLGSRGMGQLFF. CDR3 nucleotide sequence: TGTGCTAGTGGTTTGGGGTCCAGGGGAATGGGCCAATTGTTTTTT.

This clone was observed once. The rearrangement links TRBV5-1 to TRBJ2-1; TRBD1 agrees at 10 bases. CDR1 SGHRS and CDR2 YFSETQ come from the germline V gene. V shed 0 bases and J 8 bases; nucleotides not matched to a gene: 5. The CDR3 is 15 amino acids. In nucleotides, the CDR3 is TGCGCCAGCAGCTTGGAAGGACAGGGGGTAGATGAGCAGTTCTTC. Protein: CASSLEGQGVDEQFF.

CDR3 loop: CASSFDRVGEAFF. CDR3 DNA: TGTGCCAGCAGTTTCGACAGGGTGGGAGAAGCTTTCTTT. J is TRBJ1-1 and V is TRBV5-4; 7 positions match TRBD1. Germline trimming cut 5 bases from V and 8 bases from J; bases unmatched to any gene: 9. Germline V gene sequence: CDR1 SGHNT, CDR2 YYREEE (reference sequence). This CDR3 has 13 amino acids.

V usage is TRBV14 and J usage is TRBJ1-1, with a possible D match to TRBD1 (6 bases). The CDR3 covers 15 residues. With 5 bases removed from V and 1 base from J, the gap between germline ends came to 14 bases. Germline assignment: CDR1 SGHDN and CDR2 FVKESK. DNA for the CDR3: TGTGCCAGCAGCGCGCTACAGGGCAAGAACACTGAAGCTTTCTTT. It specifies CASSALQGKNTEAFF. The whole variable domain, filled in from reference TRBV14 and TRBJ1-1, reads EAGVTQFPSHSVIEKGQTVTLRCDPISGHDNLYWYRRVMGKEIKFLLHFVKESKQDESGMPNNRFLAERTGGTYSTLKVQPAELEDSGVYFCASSALQGKNTEAFFGQGTRLTVV.

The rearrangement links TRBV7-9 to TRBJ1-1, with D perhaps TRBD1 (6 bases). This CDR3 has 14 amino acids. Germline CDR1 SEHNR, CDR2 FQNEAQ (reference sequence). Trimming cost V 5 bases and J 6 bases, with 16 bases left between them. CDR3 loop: CASSLLGAVAEAFF. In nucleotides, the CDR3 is TGTGCCAGCAGCCTCCTGGGGGCTGTGGCTGAAGCTTTCTTT.

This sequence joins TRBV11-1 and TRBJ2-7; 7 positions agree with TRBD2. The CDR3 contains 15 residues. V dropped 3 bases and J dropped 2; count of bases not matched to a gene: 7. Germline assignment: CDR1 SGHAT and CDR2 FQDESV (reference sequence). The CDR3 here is CASSFGLAETYEQYF. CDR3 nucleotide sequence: TGTGCCAGCAGCTTTGGCCTAGCGGAAACCTACGAGCAGTACTTC. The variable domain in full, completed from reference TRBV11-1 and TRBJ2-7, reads EAEVAQSPRYKITEKSQAVAFWCDPISGHATLYWYRQILGQGPELLVQFQDESVVDDSQLPKDRFSAERLKGVDSTLKIQPAELGDSAMYLCASSFGLAETYEQYFGPGTRLTVT.

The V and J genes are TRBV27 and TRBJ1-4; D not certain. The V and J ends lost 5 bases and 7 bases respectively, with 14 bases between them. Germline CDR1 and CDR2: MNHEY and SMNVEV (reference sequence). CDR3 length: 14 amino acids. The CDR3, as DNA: TGTGCCAGCAGTGGCGGGAGGCTCGGTGAAAAACTGTTTTTT. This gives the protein CASSGGRLGEKLFF.

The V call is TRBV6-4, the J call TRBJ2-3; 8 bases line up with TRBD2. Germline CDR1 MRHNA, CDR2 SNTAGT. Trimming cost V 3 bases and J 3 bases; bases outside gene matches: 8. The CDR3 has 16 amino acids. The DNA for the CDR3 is TGTGCCAGCAGTGAGGGAAGCGGGGGTGGAACAGATACGCAGTATTTT. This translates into CASSEGSGGGTDTQYF.

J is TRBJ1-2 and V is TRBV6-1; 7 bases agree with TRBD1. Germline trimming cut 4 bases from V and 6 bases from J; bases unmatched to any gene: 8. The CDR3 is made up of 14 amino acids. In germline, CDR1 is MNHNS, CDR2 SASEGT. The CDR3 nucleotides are TGTGCCAGCAGTGTGAGTCAGGGGGGAGATGGCTACACCTTC. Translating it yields CASSVSQGGDGYTF.

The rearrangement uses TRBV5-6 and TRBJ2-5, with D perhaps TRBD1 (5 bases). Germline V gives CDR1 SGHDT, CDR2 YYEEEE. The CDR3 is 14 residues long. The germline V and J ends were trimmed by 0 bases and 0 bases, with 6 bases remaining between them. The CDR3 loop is CASSLDRYQETQYF. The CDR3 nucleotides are TGTGCCAGCAGCTTGGACAGGTACCAAGAGACCCAGTACTTC. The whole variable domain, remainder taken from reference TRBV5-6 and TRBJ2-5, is DAGVTQSPTHLIKTRGQQVTLRCSPKSGHDTVSWYQQALGQGPQFIFQYYEEEERQRGNFPDRFSGHQFPNYSSELNVNALLLGDSALYLCASSLDRYQETQYFGPGTRLLVL.

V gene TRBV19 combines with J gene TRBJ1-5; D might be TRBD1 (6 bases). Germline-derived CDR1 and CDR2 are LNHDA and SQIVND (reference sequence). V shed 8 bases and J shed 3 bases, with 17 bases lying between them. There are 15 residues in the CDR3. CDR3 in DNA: TGTGCCAGTGACACCCGGGACACAGACAATCAGCCCCAGCATTTT. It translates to CASDTRDTDNQPQHF.

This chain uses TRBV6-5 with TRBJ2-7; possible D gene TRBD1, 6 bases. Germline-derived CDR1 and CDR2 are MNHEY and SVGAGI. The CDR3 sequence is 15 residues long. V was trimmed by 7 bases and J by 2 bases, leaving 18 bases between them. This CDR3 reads CASKSWGQNTYEQYF. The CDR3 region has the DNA TGTGCCAGCAAAAGCTGGGGGCAGAATACCTACGAGCAGTACTTC.

Here the CDR3 reads CAISKLVGQDYGYTF. CDR3 DNA: TGTGCCATTTCAAAGTTAGTAGGACAGGATTATGGCTACACCTTC. J is TRBJ1-2 and V is TRBV7-9, with TRBD1 matching over 7 bases. The CDR3 is made up of 15 amino acids. In germline, CDR1 is SEHNR, CDR2 FQNEAQ (reference sequence). V trimming: 10 bases; J trimming: 5 bases; junction bases outside the gene matches: 16.

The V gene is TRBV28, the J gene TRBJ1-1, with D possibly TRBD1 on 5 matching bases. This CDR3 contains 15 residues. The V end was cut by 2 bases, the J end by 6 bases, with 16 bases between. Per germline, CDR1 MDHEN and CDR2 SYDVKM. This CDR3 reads CASSLPSGNLPEAFF. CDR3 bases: TGTGCCAGCAGTTTACCTTCAGGGAATCTCCCTGAAGCTTTCTTT.

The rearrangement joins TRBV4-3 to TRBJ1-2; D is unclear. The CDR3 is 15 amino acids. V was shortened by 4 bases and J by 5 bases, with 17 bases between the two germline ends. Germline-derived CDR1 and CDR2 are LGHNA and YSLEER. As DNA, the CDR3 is TGCGCCAGCAGCCGCCTGGTGTCACGGGTTTATGGCTACACCTTC. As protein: CASSRLVSRVYGYTF.

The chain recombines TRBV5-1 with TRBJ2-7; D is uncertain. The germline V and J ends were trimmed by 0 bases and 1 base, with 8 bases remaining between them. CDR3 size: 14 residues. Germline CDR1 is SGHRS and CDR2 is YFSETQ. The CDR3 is CASSLGLRSYEQYF. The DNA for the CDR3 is TGCGCCAGCAGCTTGGGCCTGCGATCCTACGAGCAGTACTTC.

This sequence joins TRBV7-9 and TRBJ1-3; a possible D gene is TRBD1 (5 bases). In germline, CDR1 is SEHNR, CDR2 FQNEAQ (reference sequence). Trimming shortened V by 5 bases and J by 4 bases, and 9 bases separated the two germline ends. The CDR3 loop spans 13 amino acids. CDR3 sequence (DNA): TGTGCCAGCAGCCACGACAGCGGAAACACCATATATTTT. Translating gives CASSHDSGNTIYF.

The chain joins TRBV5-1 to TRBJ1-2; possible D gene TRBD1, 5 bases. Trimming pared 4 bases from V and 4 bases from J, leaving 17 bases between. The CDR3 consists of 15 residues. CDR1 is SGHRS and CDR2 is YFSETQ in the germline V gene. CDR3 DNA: TGCGCCAGCAGCCCCGGTGGGGGGGGTACCTATGGCTACACCTTC. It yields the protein CASSPGGGGTYGYTF.

The CDR3 DNA reads as TGCGCCAGCAGCTGGGGACAGGGGCCGGGGACAGATACGCAGTATTTT. Residues: CASSWGQGPGTDTQYF. V gene TRBV5-1 combines with J gene TRBJ2-3, with 10 bases aligning to TRBD1. CDR3 length equals 16 residues. The germline gives CDR1 SGHRS, CDR2 YFSETQ. J lost 3 bases, V lost 3 bases, and 7 bases had no gene match.

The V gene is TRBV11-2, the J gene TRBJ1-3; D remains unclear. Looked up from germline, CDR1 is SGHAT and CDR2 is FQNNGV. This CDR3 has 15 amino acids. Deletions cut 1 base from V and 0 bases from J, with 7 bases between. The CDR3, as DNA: TGTGCCAGCAGCTTAGGGAGGTTCTCTGGAAACACCATATATTTT. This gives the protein CASSLGRFSGNTIYF.

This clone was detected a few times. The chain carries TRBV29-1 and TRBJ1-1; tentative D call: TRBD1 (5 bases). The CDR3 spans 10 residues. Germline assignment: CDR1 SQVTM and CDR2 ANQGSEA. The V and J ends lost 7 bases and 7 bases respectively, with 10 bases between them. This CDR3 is CSARDVEAFF. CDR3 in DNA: TGCAGCGCCAGGGATGTTGAAGCTTTCTTT. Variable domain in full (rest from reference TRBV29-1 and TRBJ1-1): SAVISQKPSRDICQRGTSLTIQCQVDSQVTMMFWYRQQPGQSLTLIATANQGSEATYESGFVIDKFPISRPNLTFSTLTVSNMSPEDSSIYLCSARDVEAFFGQGTRLTVV.

The CDR3 is CASSSGLAGFQETQYF. In DNA, the CDR3 is TGTGCCAGCAGCTCGGGACTAGCGGGGTTTCAAGAGACCCAGTACTTC. The chain links TRBV7-3 to TRBJ2-5; 13 bases match TRBD2. This CDR3 has 16 residues. Looked up from germline, CDR1 is SGHTA and CDR2 is FQGTGA. The V gene end was trimmed by 4 bases and the J gene end by 2 bases; junction bases not matched to a gene: 4.

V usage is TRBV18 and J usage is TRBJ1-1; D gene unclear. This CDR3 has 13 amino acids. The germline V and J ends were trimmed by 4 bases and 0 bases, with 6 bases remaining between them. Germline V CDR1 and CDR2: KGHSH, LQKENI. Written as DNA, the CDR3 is TGTGCCAGCTCACTGGAGCTGAACACTGAAGCTTTCTTT. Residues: CASSLELNTEAFF.

The CDR3 region is CAWGAGGRDEQFF. The CDR3 region has the DNA TGTGCCTGGGGGGCAGGGGGCAGGGATGAGCAGTTCTTC. The rearrangement joins TRBV28 to TRBJ2-1; TRBD1 agrees at 8 bases. The V gene end was trimmed by 11 bases and the J gene end by 8 bases; junction bases not matched to a gene: 11. The CDR3 contains 13 residues. Per germline, CDR1 MDHEN and CDR2 SYDVKM.

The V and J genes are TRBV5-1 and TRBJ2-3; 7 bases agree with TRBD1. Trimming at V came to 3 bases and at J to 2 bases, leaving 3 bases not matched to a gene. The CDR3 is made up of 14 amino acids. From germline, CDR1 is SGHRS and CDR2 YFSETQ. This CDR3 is CASSSTGSTDTQYF. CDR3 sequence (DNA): TGCGCCAGCAGCTCGACAGGGTCCACAGATACGCAGTATTTT.

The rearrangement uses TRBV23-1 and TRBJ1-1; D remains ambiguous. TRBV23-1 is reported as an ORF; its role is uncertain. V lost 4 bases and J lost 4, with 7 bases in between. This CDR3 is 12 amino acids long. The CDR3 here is CASSPGCTEAFF. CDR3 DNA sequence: TGCGCCAGCAGTCCCGGGTGCACTGAAGCTTTCTTT.

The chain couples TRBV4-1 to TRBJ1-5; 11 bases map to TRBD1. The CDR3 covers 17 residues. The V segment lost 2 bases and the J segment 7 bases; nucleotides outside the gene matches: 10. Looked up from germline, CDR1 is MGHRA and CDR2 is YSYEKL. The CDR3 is CASSQNPGQGARQPQHF. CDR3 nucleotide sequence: TGCGCCAGCAGCCAAAACCCCGGACAGGGGGCGCGGCAGCCCCAGCATTTT.

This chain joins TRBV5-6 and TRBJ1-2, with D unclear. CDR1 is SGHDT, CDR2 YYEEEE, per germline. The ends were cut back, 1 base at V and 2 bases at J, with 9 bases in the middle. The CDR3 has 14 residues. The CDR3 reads CASSLSRLNYGYTF. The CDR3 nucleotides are TGTGCCAGCAGCTTGTCCAGATTAAACTATGGCTACACCTTC.